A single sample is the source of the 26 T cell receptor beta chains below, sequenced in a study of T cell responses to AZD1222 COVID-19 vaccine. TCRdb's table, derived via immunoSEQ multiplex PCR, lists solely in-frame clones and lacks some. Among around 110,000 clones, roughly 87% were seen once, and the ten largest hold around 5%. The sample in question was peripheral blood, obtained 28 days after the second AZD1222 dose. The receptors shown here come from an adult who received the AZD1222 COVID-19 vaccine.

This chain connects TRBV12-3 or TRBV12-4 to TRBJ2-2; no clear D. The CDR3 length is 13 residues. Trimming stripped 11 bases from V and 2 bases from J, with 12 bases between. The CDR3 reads CAAIRANTGELFF. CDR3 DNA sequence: TGTGCCGCTATCCGGGCAAACACCGGGGAGCTGTTTTTT.

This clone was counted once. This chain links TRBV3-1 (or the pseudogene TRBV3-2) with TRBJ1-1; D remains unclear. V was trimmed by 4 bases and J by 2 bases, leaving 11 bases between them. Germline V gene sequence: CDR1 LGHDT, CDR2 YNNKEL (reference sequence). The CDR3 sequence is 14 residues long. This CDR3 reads CASSLYAANTEAFF. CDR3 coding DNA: TGTGCCAGCAGCCTCTACGCAGCCAACACTGAAGCTTTCTTT.

The CDR3 region is CAWNTEPTRSGNTIYF. The DNA for the CDR3 is TGTGCCTGGAACACGGAGCCAACTAGGTCAGGAAACACCATATATTTT. The rearrangement uses TRBV30 and TRBJ1-3; D not resolved. The CDR3 runs 16 residues. V gave up 4 bases and J gave up 4 bases, with 20 bases separating them. Looked up from germline, CDR1 is GTSNPN and CDR2 is SVGIG (reference sequence).

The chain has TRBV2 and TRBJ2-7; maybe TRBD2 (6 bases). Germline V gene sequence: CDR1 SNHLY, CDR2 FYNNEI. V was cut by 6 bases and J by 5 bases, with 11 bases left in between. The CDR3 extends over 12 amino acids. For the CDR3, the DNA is TGTGCCAGCAGCGCTGGCGGGAACGAGCAGTACTTC. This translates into CASSAGGNEQYF. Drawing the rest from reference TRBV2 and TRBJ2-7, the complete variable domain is EPEVTQTPSHQVTQMGQEVILRCVPISNHLYFYWYRQILGQKVEFLVSFYNNEISEKSEIFDDQFSVERPDGSNFTLKIRSTKLEDSAMYFCASSAGGNEQYFGPGTRLTVT.

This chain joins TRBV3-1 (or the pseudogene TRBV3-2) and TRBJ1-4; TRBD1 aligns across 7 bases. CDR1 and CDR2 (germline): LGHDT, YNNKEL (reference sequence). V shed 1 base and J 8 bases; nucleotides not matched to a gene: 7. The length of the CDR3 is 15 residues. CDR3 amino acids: CASSQVAQGWEKLFF. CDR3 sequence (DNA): TGTGCCAGCAGCCAAGTGGCACAGGGGTGGGAAAAACTGTTTTTT.

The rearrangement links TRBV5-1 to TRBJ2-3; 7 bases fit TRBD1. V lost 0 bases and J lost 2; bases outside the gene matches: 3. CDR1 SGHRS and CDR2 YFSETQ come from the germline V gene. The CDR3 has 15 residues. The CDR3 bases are TGCGCCAGCAGCTTGGGGGGGACAGTCACAGATACGCAGTATTTT. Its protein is CASSLGGTVTDTQYF.

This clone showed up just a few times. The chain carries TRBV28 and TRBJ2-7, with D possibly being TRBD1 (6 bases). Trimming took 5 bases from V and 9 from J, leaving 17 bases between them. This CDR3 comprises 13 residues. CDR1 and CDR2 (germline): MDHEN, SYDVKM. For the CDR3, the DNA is TGTGCCAGCAGTCCACCGGACAGATATTTGCAGTACTTC. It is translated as CASSPPDRYLQYF.

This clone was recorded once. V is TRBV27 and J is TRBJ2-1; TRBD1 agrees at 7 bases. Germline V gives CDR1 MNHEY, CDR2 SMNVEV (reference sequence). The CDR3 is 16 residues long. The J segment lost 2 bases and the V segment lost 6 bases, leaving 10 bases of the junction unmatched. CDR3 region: CASSYQGQSTYNEQFF. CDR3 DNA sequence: TGTGCCAGCAGCTATCAGGGACAGTCAACCTACAATGAGCAGTTCTTC.

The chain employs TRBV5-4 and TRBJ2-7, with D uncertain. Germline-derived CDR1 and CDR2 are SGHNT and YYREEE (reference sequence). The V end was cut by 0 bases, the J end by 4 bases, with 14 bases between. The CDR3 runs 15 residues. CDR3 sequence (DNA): TGTGCCAGCAGCTTGGAGTCGGCCCCTGGATACGAGCAGTACTTC. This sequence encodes CASSLESAPGYEQYF.

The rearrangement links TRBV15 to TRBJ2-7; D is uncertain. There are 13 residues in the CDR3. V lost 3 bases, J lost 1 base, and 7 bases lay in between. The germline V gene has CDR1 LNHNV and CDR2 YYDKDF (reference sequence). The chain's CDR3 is CATSSGRSYEQYF. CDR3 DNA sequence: TGTGCCACCAGCAGTGGACGGTCCTACGAGCAGTACTTC.

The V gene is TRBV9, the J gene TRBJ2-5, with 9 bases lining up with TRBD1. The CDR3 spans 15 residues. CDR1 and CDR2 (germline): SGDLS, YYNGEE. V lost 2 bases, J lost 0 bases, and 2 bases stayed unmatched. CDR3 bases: TGTGCCAGCAGCGTCAGGACAGGGGACCAAGAGACCCAGTACTTC. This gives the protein CASSVRTGDQETQYF.

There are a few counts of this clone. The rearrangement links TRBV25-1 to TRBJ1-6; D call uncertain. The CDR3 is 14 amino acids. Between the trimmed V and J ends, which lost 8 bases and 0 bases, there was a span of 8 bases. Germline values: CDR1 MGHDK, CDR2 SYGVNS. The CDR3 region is CASRQSSYNSPLHF. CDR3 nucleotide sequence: TGTGCCAGCCGTCAAAGCTCCTATAATTCACCCCTCCACTTT.

The CDR3 loop reads CSVLLSTEAFF. In DNA, the CDR3 is TGCAGCGTACTGTTGAGTACTGAAGCTTTCTTT. The chain links TRBV29-1 to TRBJ1-1; D unclear. CDR3 length equals 11 residues. Per germline, CDR1 SQVTM and CDR2 ANQGSEA. V was trimmed by 6 bases and J by 5 bases, leaving 10 bases between them.

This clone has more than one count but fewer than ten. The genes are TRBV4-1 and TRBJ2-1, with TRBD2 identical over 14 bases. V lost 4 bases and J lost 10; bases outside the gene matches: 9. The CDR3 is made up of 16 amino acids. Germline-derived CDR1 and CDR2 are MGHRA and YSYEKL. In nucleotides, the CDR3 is TGCGCCAGCAGCCGTACTGGACTAGCGGGGGGACCGGAGCAGTTCTTC. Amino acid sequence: CASSRTGLAGGPEQFF.

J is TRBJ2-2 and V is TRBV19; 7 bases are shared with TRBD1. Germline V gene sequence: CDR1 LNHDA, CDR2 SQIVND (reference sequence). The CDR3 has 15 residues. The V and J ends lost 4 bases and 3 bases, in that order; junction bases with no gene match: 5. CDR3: CASSRQGRDTGELFF. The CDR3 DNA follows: TGTGCCAGTAGTAGACAGGGTCGGGACACCGGGGAGCTGTTTTTT.

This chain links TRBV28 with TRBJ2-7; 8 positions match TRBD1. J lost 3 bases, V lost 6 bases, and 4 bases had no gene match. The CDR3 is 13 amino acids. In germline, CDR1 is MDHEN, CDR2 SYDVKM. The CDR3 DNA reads TGTGCCAGCAGACAGGGGGGAATCTACGAGCAGTACTTC. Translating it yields CASRQGGIYEQYF.

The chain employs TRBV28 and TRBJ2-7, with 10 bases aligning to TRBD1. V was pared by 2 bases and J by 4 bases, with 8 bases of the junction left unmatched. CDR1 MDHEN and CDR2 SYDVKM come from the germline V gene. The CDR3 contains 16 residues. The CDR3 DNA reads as TGTGCCAGCAGTTTAGCGACAGGGGGCCATCGGTACGAGCAGTACTTC. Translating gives CASSLATGGHRYEQYF.

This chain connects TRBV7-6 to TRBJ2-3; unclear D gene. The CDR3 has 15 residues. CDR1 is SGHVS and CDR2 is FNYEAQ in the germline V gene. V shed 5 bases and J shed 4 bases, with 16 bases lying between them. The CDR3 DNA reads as TGTGCCAGCAGCCGGGCTTCCCTCAGCTCAGATACGCAGTATTTT. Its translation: CASSRASLSSDTQYF.

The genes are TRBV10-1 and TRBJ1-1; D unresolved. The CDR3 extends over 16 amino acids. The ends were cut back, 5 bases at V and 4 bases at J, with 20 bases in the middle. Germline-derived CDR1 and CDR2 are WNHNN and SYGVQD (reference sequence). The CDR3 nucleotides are TGCGCCAGCAGTTTCCTTGTTCGCGGGGATCGCACTGAAGCTTTCTTT. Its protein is CASSFLVRGDRTEAFF.

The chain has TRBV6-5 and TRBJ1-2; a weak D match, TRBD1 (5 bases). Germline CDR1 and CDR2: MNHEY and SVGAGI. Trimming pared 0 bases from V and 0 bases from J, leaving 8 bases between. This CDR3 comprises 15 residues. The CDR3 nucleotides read TGTGCCAGCAGTTACTCAGAGACAGCTAACTATGGCTACACCTTC. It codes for CASSYSETANYGYTF.

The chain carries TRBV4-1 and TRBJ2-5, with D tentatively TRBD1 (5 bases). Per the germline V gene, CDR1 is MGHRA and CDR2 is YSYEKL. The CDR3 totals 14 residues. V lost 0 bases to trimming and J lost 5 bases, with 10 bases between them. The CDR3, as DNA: TGCGCCAGCAGCCAAGAAGAGCAGGGCGAGACCCAGTACTTC. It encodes CASSQEEQGETQYF.

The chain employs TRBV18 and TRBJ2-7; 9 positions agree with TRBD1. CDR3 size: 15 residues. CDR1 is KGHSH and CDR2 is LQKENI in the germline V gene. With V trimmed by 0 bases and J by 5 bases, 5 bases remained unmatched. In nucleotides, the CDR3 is TGTGCCAGCTCACCACCCGGGACAGGGAGCCACGAGCAGTACTTC. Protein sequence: CASSPPGTGSHEQYF.

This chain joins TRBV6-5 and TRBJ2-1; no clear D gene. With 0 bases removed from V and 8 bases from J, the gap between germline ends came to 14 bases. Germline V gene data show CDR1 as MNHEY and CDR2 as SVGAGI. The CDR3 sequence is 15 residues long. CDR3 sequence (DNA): TGTGCCAGCAGTTACTCGAGAACTCCCGGATATGAGCAGTTCTTC. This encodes CASSYSRTPGYEQFF.

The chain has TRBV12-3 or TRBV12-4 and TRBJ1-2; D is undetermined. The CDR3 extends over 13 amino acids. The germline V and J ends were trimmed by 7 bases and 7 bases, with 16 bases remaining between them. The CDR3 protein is CASTRRVVGGYTF. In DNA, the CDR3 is TGTGCCAGCACCCGGAGGGTGGTGGGTGGCTACACCTTC.

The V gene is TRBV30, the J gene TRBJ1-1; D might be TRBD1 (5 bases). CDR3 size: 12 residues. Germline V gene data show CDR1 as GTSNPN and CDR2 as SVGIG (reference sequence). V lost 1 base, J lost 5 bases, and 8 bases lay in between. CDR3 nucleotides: TGTGCCTGGAGTGGGGGGGGGACTGAAGCTTTCTTT. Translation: CAWSGGGTEAFF.

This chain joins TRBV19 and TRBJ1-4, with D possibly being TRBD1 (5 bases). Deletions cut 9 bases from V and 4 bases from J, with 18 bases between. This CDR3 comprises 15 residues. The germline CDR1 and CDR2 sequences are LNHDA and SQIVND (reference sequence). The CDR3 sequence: CASTRTRRFNEKLFF. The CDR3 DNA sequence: TGTGCCAGCACGCGGACACGCCGTTTTAATGAAAAACTGTTTTTT.